This T cell receptor beta chain was identified during a study of monozygotic twins with inflammatory bowel disease. PCR of TCRalpha and TCRbeta cDNA was nested, with two rounds of approximately 17 and 9 cycles. TCRdb reprocessed the 5' RACE reads and reports one entry per CDR3 protein, with no DNA. Recorded for this sample: over 100,000 distinct CDR3 sequences. CDR3 length: 14 residues. Germline V gene lookup returns CDR1 LNHDA and CDR2 SQIVND (reference sequence). Notes on this clonotype: Antigen: not known.

Study observations and caveats: Those with IBD had lower TCRbeta diversity (inverse Simpson) than their healthy co-twins did. Distinction of different T cell subtypes was not possible.

Skipping T cell sorting, the study isolated total RNA directly from whole blood. The sample comprised blood. The chain joins TRBV19 to TRBJ2-5; the D call of TRBD1 rests on TCRdb alone, since no DNA is present to check it. The TCR was taken from a human donor with ulcerative colitis or Crohn's disease, or a healthy co-twin of an affected twin (not recorded which). CDR3 loop: CASSPRTEEETQYF.